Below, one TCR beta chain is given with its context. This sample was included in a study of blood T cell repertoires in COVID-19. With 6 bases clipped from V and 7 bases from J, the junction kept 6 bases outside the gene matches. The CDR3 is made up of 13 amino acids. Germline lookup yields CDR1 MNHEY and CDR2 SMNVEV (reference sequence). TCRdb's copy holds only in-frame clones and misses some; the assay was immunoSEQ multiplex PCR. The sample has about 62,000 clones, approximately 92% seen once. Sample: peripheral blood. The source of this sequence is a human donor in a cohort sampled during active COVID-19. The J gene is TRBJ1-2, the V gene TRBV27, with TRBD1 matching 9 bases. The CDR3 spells CASRPTGGSGYTF. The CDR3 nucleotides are TGTGCCAGCAGGCCAACAGGGGGCAGTGGCTACACCTTC.